The rows below give T cell receptor beta chains drawn from one sample of a study of blood T cell repertoires in COVID-19. The repertoire was sequenced with immunoSEQ multiplex PCR; TCRdb's copy has only in-frame clones and lacks some. The top ten clones hold under 5% of a sample with hundreds of thousands of clones, about 89% of them seen once. Sequenced material: PBMCs or T cells enriched from blood (not recorded which). The source is a woman aged 25 to 39 who had recovered from COVID-19. Each CDR3 is given with its conserved first and last residue. The order of the fields is clone size, V gene, D gene, J gene, CDR3 DNA, CDR3 protein. D genes are given only for firm matches. Clone size is shown for a subset of rows, as once, few, many or a class of expanded clone.

abundance: NA
v_gene: TRBV18
d_gene: NA
j_gene: TRBJ2-7
CDR3nt: TGTGCCAGCTCACCACGTGGGGGCCGCAACTCCTACGAGCAGTACTTC
CDR3aa: CASSPRGGRNSYEQYF

abundance: few
v_gene: TRBV7-3
d_gene: TRBD2
j_gene: TRBJ2-1
CDR3nt: TGTGCCAGCAGCAAGGGCGGGGGTTACAATGAGCAGTTCTTC
CDR3aa: CASSKGGGYNEQFF

abundance: NA
v_gene: TRBV27
d_gene: NA
j_gene: TRBJ1-2
CDR3nt: TGTGCCAGCAGTTCATTATCGTTACTCAGGGATGGCTACACCTTC
CDR3aa: CASSSLSLLRDGYTF

abundance: NA
v_gene: TRBV5-4
d_gene: TRBD1
j_gene: TRBJ1-2
CDR3nt: TGTGCCAGCAAATGGGACAGGGTAGCTAACTATGGCTACACCTTC
CDR3aa: CASKWDRVANYGYTF

abundance: NA
v_gene: TRBV28
d_gene: NA
j_gene: TRBJ1-3
CDR3nt: TGTGCCAGCAGTTTATGGGGGGGTTTAGACACCATATATTTT
CDR3aa: CASSLWGGLDTIYF

abundance: NA
v_gene: TRBV11-1
d_gene: TRBD1
j_gene: TRBJ2-1
CDR3nt: TGTGCCAGCAACCAAGGGACAGGGGGAGGACATGAGCAGTTCTTC
CDR3aa: CASNQGTGGGHEQFF

abundance: NA
v_gene: TRBV2
d_gene: NA
j_gene: TRBJ1-6
CDR3nt: TGTGCCAGCAGTGACCGGCGGAATAATTCACCCCTCCACTTT
CDR3aa: CASSDRRNNSPLHF

abundance: NA
v_gene: TRBV9
d_gene: TRBD1
j_gene: TRBJ2-5
CDR3nt: TGTGCCAGCAGCGTAGACAGGGGAGAACTAGAGACCCAGTACTTC
CDR3aa: CASSVDRGELETQYF

abundance: once
v_gene: TRBV15
d_gene: NA
j_gene: TRBJ1-5
CDR3nt: TGTGCCACCAGCAGAGATAAAACAGAAGATCAGCCCCAGCATTTT
CDR3aa: CATSRDKTEDQPQHF

abundance: once
v_gene: TRBV7-9
d_gene: NA
j_gene: TRBJ2-1
CDR3nt: TGTGCCAGCAGCTCCGGTCCTTCGAGTTTCTCCTACAATGAGCAGTTCTTC
CDR3aa: CASSSGPSSFSYNEQFF

abundance: NA
v_gene: TRBV18
d_gene: TRBD1
j_gene: TRBJ1-5
CDR3nt: TGTGCCAGCTCACCATCAGGGGGCGGTCAGCCCCAGCATTTT
CDR3aa: CASSPSGGGQPQHF

abundance: NA
v_gene: TRBV3-1/TRBV3-2
d_gene: TRBD1
j_gene: TRBJ2-2
CDR3nt: TGTGCCAGCAGCCCGCAGGGGGCCACCGGGGAGCTGTTTTTT
CDR3aa: CASSPQGATGELFF

abundance: NA
v_gene: TRBV13
d_gene: TRBD1
j_gene: TRBJ1-2
CDR3nt: TGTGCCAGCAGCCTCGGGACAGACGGCTACACCTTC
CDR3aa: CASSLGTDGYTF

abundance: NA
v_gene: TRBV11-3
d_gene: NA
j_gene: TRBJ2-2
CDR3nt: TGTGCCAGCAGCTTAGGGGGCGGGACGTCGAACACCGGGGAGCTGTTTTTT
CDR3aa: CASSLGGGTSNTGELFF

abundance: NA
v_gene: TRBV4-3
d_gene: NA
j_gene: TRBJ1-2
CDR3nt: TGCGCCAGCAGCCAAGATAGTGTGTGGCAGGGTGCTGGCTACACCTTC
CDR3aa: CASSQDSVWQGAGYTF

abundance: NA
v_gene: TRBV20-1
d_gene: NA
j_gene: TRBJ1-2
CDR3nt: TGCAGTGCTAGACGGGATGCTGGCTACACCTTC
CDR3aa: CSARRDAGYTF

abundance: once
v_gene: TRBV5-6
d_gene: NA
j_gene: TRBJ2-5
CDR3nt: TGTGCCAGCAGATCCTCGGGGAGGGAGACCCAGTACTTC
CDR3aa: CASRSSGRETQYF

abundance: few
v_gene: TRBV3-1/TRBV3-2
d_gene: NA
j_gene: TRBJ2-7
CDR3nt: TGTGCCAGCAGCCAAGAGGCAGGTAGGAACGAGCAGTACTTC
CDR3aa: CASSQEAGRNEQYF

abundance: NA
v_gene: TRBV4-3
d_gene: TRBD1
j_gene: TRBJ1-2
CDR3nt: TGCGCCAGCAGCCCCGGGACAGGGGGCGATCCTGTCTATGGCTACACCTTC
CDR3aa: CASSPGTGGDPVYGYTF

abundance: few
v_gene: TRBV9
d_gene: NA
j_gene: TRBJ2-2
CDR3nt: TGTGCCAGCAGCTTTGGACAGACCGGGGAGCTGTTTTTT
CDR3aa: CASSFGQTGELFF

abundance: once
v_gene: TRBV2
d_gene: TRBD1
j_gene: TRBJ1-2
CDR3nt: TGTGCCAGCAGTCTACCGACAGGGTTGGGCTATGGCTACACCTTC
CDR3aa: CASSLPTGLGYGYTF

abundance: NA
v_gene: TRBV7-9
d_gene: NA
j_gene: TRBJ2-2
CDR3nt: TGTGCCAGCAGTAAACCAGGAAGTCCCGGGGAGCTGTTTTTT
CDR3aa: CASSKPGSPGELFF

abundance: NA
v_gene: TRBV5-6
d_gene: TRBD2
j_gene: TRBJ2-7
CDR3nt: TGTGCCAGCAGCGGGGGACTAGCGGGAGTCATCTACGAGCAGTACTTC
CDR3aa: CASSGGLAGVIYEQYF

abundance: NA
v_gene: TRBV5-1
d_gene: NA
j_gene: TRBJ1-3
CDR3nt: TGCGCCAGCAGCTTGGTTGCTGGGCAATCTGGAAACACCATATATTTT
CDR3aa: CASSLVAGQSGNTIYF

abundance: NA
v_gene: TRBV9
d_gene: TRBD1
j_gene: TRBJ2-7
CDR3nt: TGTGCCAGCAGCCTCAGAACAGGACAGGGGGCCGAGCAGTACTTC
CDR3aa: CASSLRTGQGAEQYF

abundance: NA
v_gene: TRBV6-5
d_gene: NA
j_gene: TRBJ2-1
CDR3nt: TGTGCCAGCAGTTACTCTAGTTTCAGGAGGGGAGATGAGCAGTTCTTC
CDR3aa: CASSYSSFRRGDEQFF

abundance: NA
v_gene: TRBV7-9
d_gene: TRBD1
j_gene: TRBJ1-2
CDR3nt: TGTGCCAGCAGCATAGGGTCACAGGGGAAATTTGAAGGCTACACCTTC
CDR3aa: CASSIGSQGKFEGYTF

abundance: NA
v_gene: TRBV11-3
d_gene: NA
j_gene: TRBJ2-1
CDR3nt: TGTGCCAGCAGGGGCCCTGGGAATGAGCAGTTCTTC
CDR3aa: CASRGPGNEQFF

abundance: NA
v_gene: TRBV7-3
d_gene: NA
j_gene: TRBJ2-3
CDR3nt: TGTGCCAGCAGCCCAAGGCGAGCGGGCACAGATACGCAGTATTTT
CDR3aa: CASSPRRAGTDTQYF

abundance: once
v_gene: TRBV6-2/TRBV6-3
d_gene: NA
j_gene: TRBJ1-6
CDR3nt: TGTGCCAGCAGTTCCGGCCGGGCAGGGAATTCACCCCTCCACTTT
CDR3aa: CASSSGRAGNSPLHF

abundance: NA
v_gene: TRBV15
d_gene: NA
j_gene: TRBJ2-1
CDR3nt: TGTGCCACCAGCAGAGCTATTGCTACGAACAATGAGCAGTTCTTC
CDR3aa: CATSRAIATNNEQFF

abundance: NA
v_gene: TRBV5-1
d_gene: NA
j_gene: TRBJ2-7
CDR3nt: TGCGCCAGCAGCTTGTCGGGTTACGAGCAGTACTTC
CDR3aa: CASSLSGYEQYF

abundance: NA
v_gene: TRBV6-5
d_gene: NA
j_gene: TRBJ1-2
CDR3nt: TGTGCCAGCAGTTACGCGGACAGCCTCGGGGGCTACACCTTC
CDR3aa: CASSYADSLGGYTF

abundance: NA
v_gene: TRBV4-3
d_gene: TRBD2
j_gene: TRBJ2-3
CDR3nt: TGCGCCAGCAGCCAAGAGGAGTCTCATCGGGAGGAGAAGGTAACAGATACGCAGTATTTT
CDR3aa: CASSQEESHREEKVTDTQYF

abundance: NA
v_gene: TRBV30
d_gene: TRBD1
j_gene: TRBJ1-1
CDR3nt: TGTGCCTGGGGACAGGTAAACACTGAAGCTTTCTTT
CDR3aa: CAWGQVNTEAFF

abundance: NA
v_gene: TRBV4-2
d_gene: TRBD1
j_gene: TRBJ2-1
CDR3nt: TGTGCCAGCAGCCCGGGACAGGGGAGCTCCTACAATGAGCAGTTCTTC
CDR3aa: CASSPGQGSSYNEQFF

abundance: NA
v_gene: TRBV7-9
d_gene: TRBD2
j_gene: TRBJ2-3
CDR3nt: TGTGCCAGCAGCGCCCGTGGTAGCGGGGAGTCAGATACGCAGTATTTT
CDR3aa: CASSARGSGESDTQYF

abundance: NA
v_gene: TRBV9
d_gene: NA
j_gene: TRBJ2-5
CDR3nt: TGTGCCAGCAGCGTAGCTGCGGGTAGGGAGACCCAGTACTTC
CDR3aa: CASSVAAGRETQYF